This TCR beta chain was profiled in a study of Graves' ophthalmopathy and Graves' hyperthyroidism. This clonotype was found many times. It was on clinical symptoms, serum thyroxine, TRAb, thyroid ultrasound and orbital computed tomography that diagnosis relied. V gave up 1 base and J gave up 3 bases, with 7 bases separating them. The CDR3 contains 12 residues. The germline V gene encodes CDR1 DFQATT and CDR2 SNEGSKA (reference sequence). TCR beta CDR3 regions were amplified from RNA transcripts. Amplification began with first-round RT-PCR using HTBI primers, then second-round multiplex PCR was performed. TCRdb itself ran the multiplex PCR reads through MiXCR, one entry per CDR3 protein. Among some 390,000 distinct CDR3 sequences, 18% were seen once, and the ten largest hold roughly 1.6%.

Input material: peripheral blood. The chain is built from TRBV20-1 and TRBJ2-7, with D tentatively TRBD2 (5 bases). The TCR was taken from a woman aged 18-29 years with Graves' ophthalmopathy. The CDR3 reads CSARVSGYEQYF. The CDR3 region has the DNA TGCAGTGCTAGAGTGAGCGGCTACGAGCAGTACTTC.